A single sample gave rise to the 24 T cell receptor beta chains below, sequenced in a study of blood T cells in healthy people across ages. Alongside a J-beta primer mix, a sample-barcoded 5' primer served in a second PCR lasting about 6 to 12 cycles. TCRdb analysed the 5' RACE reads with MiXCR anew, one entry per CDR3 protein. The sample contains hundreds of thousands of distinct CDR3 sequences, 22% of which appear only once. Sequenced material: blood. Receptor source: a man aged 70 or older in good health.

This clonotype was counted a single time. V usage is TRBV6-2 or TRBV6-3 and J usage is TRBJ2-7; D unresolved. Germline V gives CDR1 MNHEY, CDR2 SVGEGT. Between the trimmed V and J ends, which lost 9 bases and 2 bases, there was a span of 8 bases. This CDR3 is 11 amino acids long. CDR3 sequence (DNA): TGTGCCAGTCAATCTGCCTACGAGCAGTACGTC. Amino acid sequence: CASQSAYEQYV.

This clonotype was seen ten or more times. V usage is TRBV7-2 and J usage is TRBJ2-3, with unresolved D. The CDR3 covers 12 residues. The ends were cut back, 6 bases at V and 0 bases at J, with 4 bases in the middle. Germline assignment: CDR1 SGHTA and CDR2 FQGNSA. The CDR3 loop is CASRRSTDTQYF. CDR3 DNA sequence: TGTGCCAGCAGGCGTAGCACAGATACGCAGTATTTT.

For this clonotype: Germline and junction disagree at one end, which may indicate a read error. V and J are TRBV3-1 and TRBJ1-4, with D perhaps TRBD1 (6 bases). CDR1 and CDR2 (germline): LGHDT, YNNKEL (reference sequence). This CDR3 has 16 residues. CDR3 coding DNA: TGTGCCAGCGGCCAAAGGATGGGGGCCAGTAATGAAAAACTGTTTTTT. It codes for CASGQRMGASNEKLFF.

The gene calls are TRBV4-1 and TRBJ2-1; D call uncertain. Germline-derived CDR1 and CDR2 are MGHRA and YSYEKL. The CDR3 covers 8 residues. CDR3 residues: CAQVEQFF. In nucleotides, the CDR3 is TGCGCTCAGGTGGAGCAGTTCTTC.

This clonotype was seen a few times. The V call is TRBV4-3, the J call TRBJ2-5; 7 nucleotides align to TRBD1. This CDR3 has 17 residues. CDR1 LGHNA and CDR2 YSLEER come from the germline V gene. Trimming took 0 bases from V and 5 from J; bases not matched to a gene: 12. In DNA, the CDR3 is TGCGCCAGCAGCCAAGATCTGGGGACAGCCCTAGGGGAGACCCAGTACTTC. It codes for CASSQDLGTALGETQYF.

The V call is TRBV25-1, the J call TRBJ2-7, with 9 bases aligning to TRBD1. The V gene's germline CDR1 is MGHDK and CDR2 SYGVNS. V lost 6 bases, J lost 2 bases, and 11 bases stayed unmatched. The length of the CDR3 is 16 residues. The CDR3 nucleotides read TGTGCCAGCAGCGCAGTACAGGGGGCTCAGCCCTACGAGCAGTACTTC. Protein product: CASSAVQGAQPYEQYF.

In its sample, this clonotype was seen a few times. CDR3 sequence: CSASEGGADTQYF. The CDR3 coding sequence is TGCAGTGCTAGCGAGGGAGGTGCAGATACGCAGTATTTT. The J gene is TRBJ2-3, the V gene TRBV20-1; possibly TRBD2 for D (6 bases). CDR1 and CDR2 (germline): DFQATT, SNEGSKA (reference sequence). With 3 bases removed from V and 4 bases from J, the gap between germline ends came to 11 bases. This CDR3 region has 13 residues.

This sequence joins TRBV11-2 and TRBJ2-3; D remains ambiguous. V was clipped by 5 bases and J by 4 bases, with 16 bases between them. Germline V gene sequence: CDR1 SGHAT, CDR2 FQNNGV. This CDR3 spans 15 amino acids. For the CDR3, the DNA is TGTGCCAGCAGCCAAAGCCCCAGTATATCAGATACGCAGTATTTT. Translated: CASSQSPSISDTQYF.

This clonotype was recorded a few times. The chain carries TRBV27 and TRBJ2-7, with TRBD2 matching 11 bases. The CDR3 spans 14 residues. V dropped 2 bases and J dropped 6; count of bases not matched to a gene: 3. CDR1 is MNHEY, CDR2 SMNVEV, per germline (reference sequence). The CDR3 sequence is CASSLRLAGGEQYF. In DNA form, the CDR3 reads TGTGCCAGCAGTTTACGGCTAGCGGGAGGCGAGCAGTACTTC.

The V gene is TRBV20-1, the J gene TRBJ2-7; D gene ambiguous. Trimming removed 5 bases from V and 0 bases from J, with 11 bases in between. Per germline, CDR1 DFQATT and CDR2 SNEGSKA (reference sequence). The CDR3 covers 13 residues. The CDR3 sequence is CSAPPSSSYEQYF. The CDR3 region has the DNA TGCAGTGCTCCCCCCTCCAGCTCCTACGAGCAGTACTTC.

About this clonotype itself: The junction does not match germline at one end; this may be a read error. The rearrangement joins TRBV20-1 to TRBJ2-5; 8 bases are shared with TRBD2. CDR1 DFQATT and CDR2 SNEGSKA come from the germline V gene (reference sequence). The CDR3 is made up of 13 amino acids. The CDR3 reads CSARSPAGGPPFF. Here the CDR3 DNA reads TGCAGTGCTAGATCCCCCGCGGGAGGCCCACCGTTCTTC.

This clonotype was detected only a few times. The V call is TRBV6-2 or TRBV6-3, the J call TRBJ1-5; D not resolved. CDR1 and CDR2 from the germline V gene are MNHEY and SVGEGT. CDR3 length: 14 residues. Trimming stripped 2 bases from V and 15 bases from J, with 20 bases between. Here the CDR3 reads CASSYLRGRTPPHF. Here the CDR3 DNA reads TGTGCCAGCAGTTACCTTCGTGGTAGGACGCCACCGCATTTT.

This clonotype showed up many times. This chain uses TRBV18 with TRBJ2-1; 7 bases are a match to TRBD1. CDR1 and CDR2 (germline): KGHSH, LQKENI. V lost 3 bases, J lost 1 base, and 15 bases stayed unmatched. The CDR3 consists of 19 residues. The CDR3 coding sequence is TGTGCCAGCTCACCCCTCTTCCGACAGGGTGCTCTTTCCTACAATGAGCAGTTCTTC. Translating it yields CASSPLFRQGALSYNEQFF.

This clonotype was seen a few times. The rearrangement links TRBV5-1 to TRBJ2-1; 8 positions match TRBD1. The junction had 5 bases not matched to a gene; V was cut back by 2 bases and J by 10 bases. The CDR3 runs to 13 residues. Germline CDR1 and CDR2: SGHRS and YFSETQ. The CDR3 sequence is CASSFAGGGEQFF. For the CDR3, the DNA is TGCGCCAGCAGCTTTGCAGGGGGCGGAGAGCAGTTCTTC.

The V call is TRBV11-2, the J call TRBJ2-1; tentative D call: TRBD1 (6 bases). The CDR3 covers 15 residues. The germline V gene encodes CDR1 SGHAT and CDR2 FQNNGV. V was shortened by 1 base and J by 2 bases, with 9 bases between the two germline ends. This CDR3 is CASSLVQGPYNEQFF. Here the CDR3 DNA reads TGTGCCAGCAGCTTAGTACAGGGACCCTACAATGAGCAGTTCTTC.

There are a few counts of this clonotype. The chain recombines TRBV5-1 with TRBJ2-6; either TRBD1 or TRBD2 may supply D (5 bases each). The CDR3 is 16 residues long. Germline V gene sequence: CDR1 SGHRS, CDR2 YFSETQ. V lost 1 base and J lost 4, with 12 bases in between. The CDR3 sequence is CASSLQWGFGANVLTF. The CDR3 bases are TGCGCCAGCAGCTTGCAATGGGGGTTCGGGGCCAACGTCCTGACTTTC.

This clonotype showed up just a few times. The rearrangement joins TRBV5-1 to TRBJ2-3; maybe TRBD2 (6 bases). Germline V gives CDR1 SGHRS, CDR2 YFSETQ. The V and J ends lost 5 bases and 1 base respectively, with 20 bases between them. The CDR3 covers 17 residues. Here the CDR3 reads CASRTLTGPGGTDTQYF. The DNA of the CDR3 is TGCGCCAGCAGAACACTTACAGGCCCGGGGGGCACAGATACGCAGTATTTT.

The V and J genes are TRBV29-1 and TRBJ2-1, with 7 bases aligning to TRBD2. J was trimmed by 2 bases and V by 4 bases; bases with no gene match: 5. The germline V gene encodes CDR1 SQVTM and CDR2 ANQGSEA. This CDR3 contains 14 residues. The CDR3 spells CSVVAGRAYNEQFF. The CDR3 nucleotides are TGCAGCGTTGTAGCGGGCCGAGCCTACAATGAGCAGTTCTTC.

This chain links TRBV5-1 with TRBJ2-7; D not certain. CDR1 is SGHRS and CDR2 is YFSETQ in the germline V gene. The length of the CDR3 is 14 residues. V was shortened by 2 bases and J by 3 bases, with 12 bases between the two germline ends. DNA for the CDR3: TGCGCCAGCAGCTTCGGCAGAGACCTCTACGAGCAGTACTTC. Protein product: CASSFGRDLYEQYF.

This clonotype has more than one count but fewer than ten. The CDR3 nucleotides are TGCAGTGCTTATATGGGCGCAGGGAGAGGCTACACCTTC. This translates into CSAYMGAGRGYTF. The gene calls are TRBV20-1 and TRBJ1-2, with D possibly TRBD1 on 5 matching bases. The V gene lost 5 bases and the J gene lost 8 bases, with 18 bases spanning the gap. Germline V CDR1 and CDR2: DFQATT, SNEGSKA (reference sequence). CDR3 length: 13 residues.

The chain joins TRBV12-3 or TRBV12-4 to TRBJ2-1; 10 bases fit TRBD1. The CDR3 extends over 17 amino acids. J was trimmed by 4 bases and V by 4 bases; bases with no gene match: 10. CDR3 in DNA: TGTGCCAGCAGTTGGGTGGGACAGGGGCCTTATTACAATGAGCAGTTCTTC. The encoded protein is CASSWVGQGPYYNEQFF.

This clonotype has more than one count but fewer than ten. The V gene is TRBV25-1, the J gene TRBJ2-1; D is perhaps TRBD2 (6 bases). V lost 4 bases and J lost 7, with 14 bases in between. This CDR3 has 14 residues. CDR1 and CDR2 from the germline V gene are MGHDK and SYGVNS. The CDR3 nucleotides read TGTGCCAGCAGTGGACGACTAGGAAGGAATGAGCAGTTCTTC. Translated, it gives CASSGRLGRNEQFF.

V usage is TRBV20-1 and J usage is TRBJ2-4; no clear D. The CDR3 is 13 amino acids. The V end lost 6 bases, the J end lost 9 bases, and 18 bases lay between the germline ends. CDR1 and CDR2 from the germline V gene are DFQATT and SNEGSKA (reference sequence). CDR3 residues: CSATQTLKGIQYF. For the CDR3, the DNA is TGCAGTGCCACACAAACCTTAAAGGGCATTCAGTACTTC.

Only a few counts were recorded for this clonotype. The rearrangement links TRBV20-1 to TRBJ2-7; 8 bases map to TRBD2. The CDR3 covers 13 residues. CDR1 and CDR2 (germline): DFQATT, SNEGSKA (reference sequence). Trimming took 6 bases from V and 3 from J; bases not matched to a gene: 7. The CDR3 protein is CSATKAGVYEQYV. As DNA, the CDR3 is TGCAGTGCGACGAAAGCGGGAGTCTACGAGCAGTACGTC.